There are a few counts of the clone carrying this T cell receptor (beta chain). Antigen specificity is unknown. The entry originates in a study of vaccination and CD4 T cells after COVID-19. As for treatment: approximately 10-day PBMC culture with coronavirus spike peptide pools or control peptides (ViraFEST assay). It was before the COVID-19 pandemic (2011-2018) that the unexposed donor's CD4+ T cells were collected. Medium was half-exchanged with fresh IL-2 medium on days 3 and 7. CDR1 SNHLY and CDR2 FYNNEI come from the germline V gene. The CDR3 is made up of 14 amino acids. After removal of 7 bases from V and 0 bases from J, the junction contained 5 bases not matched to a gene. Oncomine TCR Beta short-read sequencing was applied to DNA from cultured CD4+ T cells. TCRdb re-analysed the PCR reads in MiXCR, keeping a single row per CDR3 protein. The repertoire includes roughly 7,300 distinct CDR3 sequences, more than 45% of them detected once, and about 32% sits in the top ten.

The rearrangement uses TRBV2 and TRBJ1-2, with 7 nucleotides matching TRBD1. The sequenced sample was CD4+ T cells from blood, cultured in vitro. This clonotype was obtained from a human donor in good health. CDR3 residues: CASITGEANYGYTF. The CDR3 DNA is TGTGCCAGCATCACAGGGGAGGCTAACTATGGCTACACCTTC.